This T cell receptor (beta chain) originates from a study of T-cell memory formation after mild COVID-19. Study-wide background: Clusters were largely donor specific.

V lost 5 bases and J lost 0, with 11 bases in between. The CDR3 length is 15 residues. Germline-derived CDR1 and CDR2 are SGHTA and FQGNSA. The study, taken as a whole, reports: The study detected some responding clones in pre-infection memory, suggesting cross-reactive memory joined. Among clones contracting day 15 to 85, CD4/CD8 was balanced, whereas later expanders leaned CD4+.

About this clonotype: Its antigen remains unidentified.

The 5'RACE method, run with constant-segment primers, produced TCR alpha and TCR beta cDNA libraries (carrying sample barcodes and UMIs). TCRdb reprocessed the 5' RACE reads via MiXCR and lists one record per CDR3 protein. This sample has approximately 100,000 distinct CDR3 sequences, with roughly 11% found just once. Sequences were obtained from PBMCs or a T cell subset sorted from them (not recorded which). The receptor's source is a man aged 18 to 30 who had mild COVID-19 (a few samples of this study predate the infection). Cell type and time point are not known. The chain uses TRBV7-2 and TRBJ2-1, with D tentatively TRBD1 or TRBD2 (6 bases each). The CDR3 here is CASSQGTFSYNEQFF. The CDR3 DNA sequence: TGTGCCAGCAGCCAGGGGACTTTCTCCTACAATGAGCAGTTCTTC.